The rows below give T cell receptor beta chains drawn from one sample of a study of post-analysis software for immune sequencing data. Via MiXCR, TCRdb re-called the PCR reads, giving one row per CDR3 protein. The sample has about 820,000 distinct CDR3 sequences, approximately 53% seen once. Sequencing input: blood. The source of these receptors is a girl aged 5-17 years with multiple sclerosis. CDR3s include the opening cysteine and the closing phenylalanine or tryptophan. The D gene is left open where the match is weak. Some rows have no size entry. The others give once, few or many, or a class for an expanded clone.

size,D,J,V,CDR3,DNA
few,-,TRBJ2-7,TRBV20-1,CSASPVIAASYEQYF,TGCAGTGCTAGCCCAGTTATAGCGGCGTCCTACGAGCAGTACTTC
-,-,TRBJ2-7,TRBV13,CASSLNLGAYEQYF,TGTGCCAGCAGCTTAAATTTGGGGGCCTACGAGCAGTACTTC
once,TRBD2,TRBJ2-7,TRBV7-9,CASSITSGAYEQYF,TGTGCCAGCAGCATAACTAGCGGCGCCTACGAGCAGTACTTC
few,-,TRBJ2-3,TRBV12-5,CASGLVVRSQYF,TGTGCTAGTGGTTTGGTCGTAAGGTCGCAGTATTTT
-,-,TRBJ1-6,TRBV7-3,CASSLVQGKSPLHF,TGTGCCAGCAGCTTAGTGCAGGGGAAGTCACCCCTCCACTTT
-,TRBD2,TRBJ2-5,TRBV7-9,CASSLVSGTMNGWAQYF,TGTGCCAGCAGCTTAGTGAGCGGGACTATGAACGGATGGGCCCAGTACTTC
-,-,TRBJ2-5,TRBV3-1,CASSPTRARGTQYF,TGTGCCAGCAGCCCGACCAGGGCGAGGGGGACCCAGTACTTC
-,-,TRBJ2-3,TRBV9,CASTALGEDTQYF,TGTGCCAGTACAGCTTTGGGGGAAGATACGCAGTATTTT
-,-,TRBJ2-1,TRBV12-3/TRBV12-4,CASSRTRSSYNEQFF,TGTGCCAGCAGTCGAACAAGGAGCTCCTACAATGAGCAGTTCTTC
-,TRBD2,TRBJ2-5,TRBV7-9,CASSLHGTSGAQETQYF,TGTGCCAGCAGCTTACATGGGACTAGCGGGGCCCAAGAGACCCAGTACTTC
-,-,TRBJ2-6,TRBV4-1,CASSQKPNQTDYSSGANVLTF,TGCGCCAGCAGCCAAAAACCAAACCAAACAGATTATAGCTCTGGGGCCAACGTCCTGACTTTC
-,-,TRBJ2-5,TRBV12-3/TRBV12-4,CASSSGTPETQYF,TGTGCCAGCAGTTCTGGGACACCGGAAACCCAGTACTTC
-,-,TRBJ2-5,TRBV18,CASSPLGMTSIQSSRYF,TGTGCCAGCTCACCCCTAGGCATGACATCAATACAGTCGTCGCGGTACTTC
few,TRBD2,TRBJ2-3,TRBV10-3,CAISSGRSTDTQYF,TGTGCCATCAGTAGCGGGAGGAGCACAGATACGCAGTATTTT
-,-,TRBJ1-1,TRBV6-4,CASSAQDRSEAFF,TGTGCCAGCAGCGCACAGGATAGGAGTGAAGCTTTCTTT
-,TRBD1,TRBJ2-7,TRBV2,CASSGPGTGGIYEQYF,TGTGCCAGCAGTGGACCGGGGACAGGGGGTATCTACGAGCAGTACTTC
few,-,TRBJ2-7,TRBV2,CASSEAGTYEQYF,TGTGCCAGCAGTGAGGCCGGTACCTACGAGCAGTACTTC
few,-,TRBJ2-7,TRBV7-9,CASSPADGYEQYF,TGTGCCAGCAGTCCGGCAGACGGCTACGAGCAGTACTTC
-,-,TRBJ1-2,TRBV27,CASSLGGTALGGYTF,TGTGCCAGCAGTTTAGGTGGGACCGCCCTAGGTGGCTACACCTTC
-,-,TRBJ1-6,TRBV4-1,CASSQEPPLGGIESPLHF,TGCGCCAGCAGCCAAGAGCCCCCACTAGGGGGGATCGAATCACCCCTCCACTTT
-,-,TRBJ2-5,TRBV7-3,CASSLAKVADTQYF,TGTGCCAGCAGCCTCGCAAAGGTGGCAGATACGCAGTACTTC
-,-,TRBJ2-5,TRBV2,CASRGGTDWYQETQYF,TGTGCCAGCAGAGGGGGGACAGACTGGTACCAAGAGACCCAGTACTTC
once,-,TRBJ1-2,TRBV20-1,CSAGHRMDGYTF,TGCAGTGCGGGACACCGGATGGATGGCTACACCTTC
few,TRBD1,TRBJ2-7,TRBV29-1,CSILYRGRNEQYF,TGCAGCATCTTATACAGGGGGCGTAACGAGCAGTACTTC
-,-,TRBJ1-2,TRBV9,CASSVDPKINGYTF,TGTGCCAGCAGCGTAGACCCTAAAATCAATGGCTACACCTTC
-,TRBD2,TRBJ2-7,TRBV20-1,CSAPPSGNYEQYF,TGCAGTGCTCCTCCCAGCGGGAACTACGAGCAGTACTTC
few,-,TRBJ2-7,TRBV29-1,CSVEGGRGLAYEQYF,TGCAGCGTTGAAGGGGGAAGGGGTCTCGCCTACGAGCAGTACTTC
few,-,TRBJ1-5,TRBV6-5,CASSYSYSNQPQHF,TGTGCCAGCAGTTACAGTTATAGCAATCAGCCCCAGCATTTT
-,-,TRBJ2-3,TRBV11-2,CASTPGTTDTQYF,TGTGCCAGCACCCCCGGTACTACAGATACGCAGTATTTT
-,TRBD2,TRBJ2-7,TRBV7-2,CASSYTTSGSYEQYF,TGTGCCAGCAGCTATACCACTAGCGGTTCCTACGAGCAGTACTTC
-,TRBD2,TRBJ2-1,TRBV12-3/TRBV12-4,CASSLGGGGPYNEQFF,TGTGCCAGCAGTTTAGGAGGCGGGGGGCCCTACAATGAGCAGTTCTTC
-,-,TRBJ1-2,TRBV20-1,CSATRDYGYTF,TGCAGTGCTACCAGGGACTATGGCTACACCTTC
-,-,TRBJ2-7,TRBV5-1,CASSLGKGTPTNHQYF,TGCGCCAGCAGCTTGGGTAAAGGGACTCCTACTAATCATCAGTACTTC
few,-,TRBJ1-2,TRBV29-1,CSVVDSYGYTF,TGCAGCGTTGTCGACAGTTATGGCTACACCTTC
-,-,TRBJ1-3,TRBV7-2,CASSLGSPEGNTIYF,TGTGCCAGCAGCTTAGGGAGCCCGGAAGGAAACACCATATATTTT
-,-,TRBJ1-1,TRBV5-1,CAGSLDRDAGGTEAFF,TGCGCCGGCAGCCTCGACCGGGACGCCGGGGGGACTGAAGCTTTCTTT
-,-,TRBJ2-1,TRBV5-1,CASSSLGGNEQFF,TGCGCCAGCAGCTCCCTTGGAGGCAATGAGCAGTTCTTC
-,-,TRBJ1-1,TRBV20-1,CSASQQGNAEAFF,TGCAGTGCTAGTCAGCAGGGGAACGCTGAAGCTTTCTTT
few,TRBD2,TRBJ2-7,TRBV20-1,CSASPAGAYEQYF,TGCAGTGCTAGCCCAGCGGGGGCCTACGAGCAGTACTTC
few,TRBD2,TRBJ2-7,TRBV7-9,CASRPWTSEGYEQYF,TGTGCCAGCAGACCCTGGACTAGCGAAGGCTACGAGCAGTACTTC
-,-,TRBJ2-7,TRBV20-1,CSADRRYEQYF,TGCAGTGCTGACAGGCGCTACGAGCAGTACTTC
-,-,TRBJ1-5,TRBV2,CASSLLDSNNQPQHF,TGTGCCAGCAGCCTCCTGGACAGCAATAATCAGCCCCAGCATTTT
-,-,TRBJ2-7,TRBV7-9,CASSLALTVPEQYF,TGTGCCAGCAGCTTGGCTCTGACAGTCCCCGAGCAGTACTTC
-,-,TRBJ2-5,TRBV5-1,CASSLAELWQQETQYF,TGCGCCAGCAGCTTGGCCGAGTTATGGCAGCAAGAGACCCAGTACTTC
few,TRBD1,TRBJ2-7,TRBV5-1,CASSSLVQGPAYEQYF,TGCGCCAGCAGCTCGTTGGTACAGGGGCCAGCCTACGAGCAGTACTTC
-,-,TRBJ2-7,TRBV25-1,CASSPPRLGPYEQYF,TGTGCCAGCAGTCCACCCCGGCTAGGCCCCTACGAGCAGTACTTC
-,TRBD1,TRBJ2-2,TRBV20-1,CSARDPLQGDTGELFF,TGCAGTGCTAGAGATCCGTTGCAGGGGGACACCGGGGAGCTGTTTTTT